This T cell receptor (beta chain) derives from a study of T cells in Graves' hyperthyroidism and ophthalmopathy. Broader study findings: Before onset, by a median of 6.5 months, the model predicted ophthalmopathy.

What was amplified from RNA transcripts were TCR beta CDR3 regions. The TCR CDR3 was amplified in a first-round RT-PCR using the HTBI primer set. TCRdb fed the multiplex PCR reads into MiXCR, producing one record per CDR3 protein. The table records about 720,000 distinct CDR3 sequences, around 15% of them present only once. CDR3 length: 11 residues. V lost 7 bases and J lost 5, with 8 bases in between. Looked up from germline, CDR1 is SNHLY and CDR2 is FYNNEI. This clonotype was observed a few times. No antigen is known for it. This TCR was recovered from a man between 18 and 35 years old with Graves' hyperthyroidism. The sequenced sample consisted of blood. The genes are TRBV2 and TRBJ1-1; D uncertain. The CDR3 here is CASMGRTEAFF. Written as DNA, the CDR3 is TGTGCCAGCATGGGTCGAACTGAAGCTTTCTTT.